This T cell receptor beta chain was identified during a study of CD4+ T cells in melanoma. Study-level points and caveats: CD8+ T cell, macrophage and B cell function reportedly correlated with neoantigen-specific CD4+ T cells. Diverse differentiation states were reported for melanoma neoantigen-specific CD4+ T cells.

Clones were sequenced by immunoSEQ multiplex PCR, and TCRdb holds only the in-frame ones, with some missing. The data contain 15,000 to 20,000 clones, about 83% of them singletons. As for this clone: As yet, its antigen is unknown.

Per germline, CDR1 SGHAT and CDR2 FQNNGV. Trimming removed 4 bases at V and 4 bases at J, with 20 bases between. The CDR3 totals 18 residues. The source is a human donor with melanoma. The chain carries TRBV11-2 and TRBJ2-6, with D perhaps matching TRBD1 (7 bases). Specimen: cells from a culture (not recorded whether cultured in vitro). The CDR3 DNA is TGTGCCAGCAGCTCCAAGGGGGGACAGATCGGAGGGGCCAACGTCCTGACTTTC. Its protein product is CASSSKGGQIGGANVLTF.